Listed below are T cell receptor beta chains from one sample, sequenced in a study of CD8 T cells in ankylosing spondylitis. A single record per CDR3 protein comes from TCRdb applying MiXCR to the 5' RACE reads. This table holds tens of thousands of distinct CDR3 sequences, about 5% found once. Sequencing used blood, either unsorted or a sorted T cell fraction (not recorded which). The receptors shown here come from a male donor with ankylosing spondylitis or in good health (not recorded which). CDR3s include the opening cysteine and the closing phenylalanine or tryptophan. A D gene is named only where the DNA matches it firmly. Where a row states a size, it is once, few, many or the class of an expanded clone; other rows omit it.

d_call	clone_size	v_call	j_call	cdr3_length	cdr3_aa	cdr3_nt
.	many	TRBV20-1	TRBJ1-1	14	CSASPLQWDTEAFF	TGCAGTGCTAGCCCCCTGCAATGGGACACTGAAGCTTTCTTT
.	many	TRBV30	TRBJ1-3	15	CAWSGGSSSGNTIYF	TGTGCCTGGAGTGGTGGCTCGAGCTCTGGAAACACCATATATTTT
TRBD1	many	TRBV5-1	TRBJ2-2	15	CASSGGTGVAGELFF	TGCGCCAGCAGCGGAGGGACAGGGGTGGCCGGGGAGCTGTTTTTT
TRBD1	many	TRBV6-1	TRBJ1-1	13	CASSATGVTEAFF	TGTGCCAGCAGTGCCACAGGGGTGACTGAAGCTTTCTTT
.	many	TRBV7-6	TRBJ1-2	14	CASSPSLGGYGYTF	TGTGCCAGCAGCCCCAGCCTAGGGGGCTATGGCTACACCTTC
TRBD1	many	TRBV20-1	TRBJ1-1	13	CSASGQGGTEAFF	TGCAGTGCTAGTGGGCAGGGGGGCACTGAAGCTTTCTTT
.	many	TRBV10-3	TRBJ2-5	14	CASTTNSQQETQYF	TGTGCCAGTACAACAAACAGTCAACAAGAGACCCAGTACTTC
.	many	TRBV2	TRBJ2-4	15	CASSEWGGAKNIQYF	TGTGCCAGCAGTGAGTGGGGGGGCGCCAAAAACATTCAGTACTTC
TRBD1	many	TRBV6-1	TRBJ2-2	14	CASSGDRGYGELFF	TGTGCCAGCAGTGGGGACAGGGGGTACGGGGAGCTGTTTTTT
.	many	TRBV6-2/TRBV6-3	TRBJ1-5	12	CASRVGSQPQHF	TGTGCCAGCAGGGTGGGCTCCCAGCCCCAGCATTTT
.	few	TRBV7-9	TRBJ1-6	15	CASSGMATGNSPLHF	TGTGCCAGCAGCGGAATGGCTACGGGAAATTCACCCCTCCACTTT
.	many	TRBV29-1	TRBJ2-2	12	CSAGENTGELFF	TGCAGCGCGGGGGAAAACACCGGGGAGCTGTTTTTT
.	many	TRBV3-1	TRBJ1-1	11	CASSQDGVAFF	TGTGCCAGCAGCCAAGACGGGGTGGCTTTCTTT
TRBD2	many	TRBV12-3/TRBV12-4	TRBJ2-5	14	CASSLLAGVETQYF	TGTGCCAGCAGTCTCCTAGCGGGGGTCGAGACCCAGTACTTC
TRBD1	many	TRBV3-1	TRBJ1-1	17	CASSQDLDRGKGTEAFF	TGTGCCAGCAGCCAAGACCTCGACAGGGGCAAGGGCACTGAAGCTTTCTTT
.	many	TRBV7-2	TRBJ1-1	16	CASSLYRELSNTEAFF	TGTGCCAGCAGCCTCTACCGGGAGCTATCGAACACTGAAGCTTTCTTT
TRBD1	many	TRBV29-1	TRBJ2-7	14	CSATGGTLEYEQYF	TGCAGCGCGACAGGGGGTACTCTGGAATACGAGCAGTACTTC
.	many	TRBV18	TRBJ2-3	13	CASSLHSTDTQYF	TGTGCCAGCTCACTCCACAGCACAGATACGCAGTATTTT
.	many	TRBV29-1	TRBJ2-5	13	CRVGEGTQETQYF	TGCAGAGTTGGTGAGGGTACTCAAGAGACCCAGTACTTC
TRBD2	many	TRBV2	TRBJ2-1	15	CASSTGTSPLNEQFF	TGTGCCAGCAGTACCGGGACTAGCCCCCTCAATGAGCAGTTCTTC
.	many	TRBV4-3	TRBJ2-7	16	CASSQDSSASSYEQYF	TGCGCCAGCAGCCAAGATTCTAGCGCGAGCTCCTACGAGCAGTACTTC
TRBD2	many	TRBV19	TRBJ2-2	15	CASSRDLGLAGELFF	TGTGCCAGTAGTAGGGACCTCGGACTAGCCGGGGAGCTGTTTTTT
.	many	TRBV5-1	TRBJ2-1	13	CASSLRRNNEQFF	TGCGCCAGCAGCTTGCGGCGGAACAATGAGCAGTTCTTC
.	many	TRBV20-1	TRBJ2-2	16	CSAQRPLGANTGELFF	TGCAGTGCCCAGAGACCCCTCGGGGCGAACACCGGGGAGCTGTTTTTT
.	many	TRBV2	TRBJ2-1	16	CASREVGTVSYNEQFF	TGTGCCAGCAGAGAGGTCGGGACTGTCTCCTACAATGAGCAGTTCTTC
.	many	TRBV6-2/TRBV6-3	TRBJ2-1	11	CASRLGDEQFF	TGTGCCAGCCGATTAGGGGATGAGCAGTTCTTC
.	.	TRBV2	TRBJ2-1	13	CASKAGPGDEQFF	TGTGCCAGCAAGGCGGGGCCCGGGGATGAGCAGTTCTTC
.	many	TRBV7-2	TRBJ1-5	15	CASSFERASNQPQHF	TGTGCCAGCAGCTTTGAAAGAGCGAGCAATCAGCCCCAGCATTTT
.	many	TRBV7-8	TRBJ2-6	17	CASSLRTATSGANVLTF	TGTGCCAGCAGCTTGAGGACAGCTACCTCTGGGGCCAACGTCCTGACCTTC
.	many	TRBV18	TRBJ1-1	14	CASSGARDRTEAFF	TGTGCCAGCTCAGGGGCCAGGGATCGGACTGAAGCTTTCTTT
.	many	TRBV20-1	TRBJ1-3	13	CSVEAFSGNTIYF	TGCAGTGTGGAGGCCTTCTCTGGAAACACCATATATTTT
.	many	TRBV6-5	TRBJ1-3	19	CASSYSIQLFPVSGNTIYF	TGTGCCAGCAGTTACTCGATTCAGCTGTTTCCCGTTTCTGGAAACACCATATATTTT
TRBD1	.	TRBV30	TRBJ2-1	14	CAWSRQGAFHEQFF	TGTGCCTGGAGTCGACAGGGGGCGTTTCATGAGCAGTTCTTC
TRBD2	many	TRBV13	TRBJ2-1	16	CASSWGGASSYNEQFF	TGTGCCAGCAGCTGGGGGGGTGCGAGCTCCTACAATGAGCAGTTCTTC
.	many	TRBV30	TRBJ2-3	14	CAWTSGHSTDTQYF	TGTGCCTGGACCTCGGGACACAGCACAGATACGCAGTATTTT
TRBD2	many	TRBV12-3/TRBV12-4	TRBJ2-3	15	CASRPAGGGTDTQYF	TGTGCCAGCAGGCCGGCGGGGGGCGGCACAGATACGCAGTATTTT
.	many	TRBV7-8	TRBJ1-5	16	CASSLVAGHSNQPQHF	TGTGCCAGCAGCTTAGTTGCCGGACATAGCAATCAGCCCCAGCATTTT
.	many	TRBV5-6	TRBJ1-6	14	CASSFREEGSPLHF	TGTGCCAGCAGCTTCCGGGAGGAGGGTTCACCCCTCCACTTT
TRBD2	many	TRBV20-1	TRBJ2-1	15	CSANGAGGSADEQFF	TGCAGTGCCAATGGCGCGGGGGGTAGTGCAGATGAGCAGTTCTTC
.	many	TRBV28	TRBJ1-5	15	CASSLKRAVDQPQHF	TGTGCCAGCAGCCTTAAGAGGGCAGTCGATCAGCCCCAGCATTTT
TRBD1	many	TRBV5-1	TRBJ1-3	15	CASSGDSSPGNTIYF	TGCGCCAGCAGCGGGGACAGCTCCCCCGGAAACACCATATATTTT
.	many	TRBV20-1	TRBJ2-3	15	CSARDRRTSTDTQYF	TGCAGTGCTAGAGATCGGAGAACAAGCACAGATACGCAGTATTTT
.	many	TRBV3-1	TRBJ1-1	15	CASSPLRTENTEAFF	TGTGCCAGCAGCCCCCTAAGGACAGAGAACACTGAAGCTTTCTTT
TRBD2	many	TRBV4-3	TRBJ2-1	17	CASSQEWRTSGGYEQFF	TGCGCCAGCAGCCAAGAGTGGAGGACTAGCGGGGGGTATGAGCAGTTCTTC
.	many	TRBV7-8	TRBJ2-1	16	CASSLPVTGEYNEQFF	TGTGCCAGCAGCTTACCCGTGACAGGTGAATACAATGAGCAGTTCTTC
.	many	TRBV5-5	TRBJ2-3	14	CASSLADNVDTQYF	TGTGCCAGCAGCTTAGCAGATAACGTGGATACGCAGTATTTT
TRBD1	.	TRBV5-8	TRBJ1-5	13	CAMSPGGNQPQHF	TGTGCCATGAGCCCAGGGGGGAATCAGCCCCAGCATTTT
.	many	TRBV20-1	TRBJ1-1	12	CSGRQSNTEAFF	TGCAGTGGGCGACAGTCGAACACTGAAGCTTTCTTT
.	many	TRBV9	TRBJ2-3	16	CASSPAVASSTDTQYF	TGTGCCAGCAGCCCTGCGGTAGCGAGCAGCACAGATACGCAGTATTTT
.	many	TRBV3-1	TRBJ1-3	12	CASSQGGNTIYF	TGTGCCAGCAGCCAAGGAGGAAACACCATATATTTT
.	many	TRBV5-1	TRBJ2-2	13	CASSADNTGELFF	TGCGCCAGCAGCGCGGACAACACCGGGGAGCTGTTTTTT
.	many	TRBV5-1	TRBJ1-4	16	CASSAGVVGTNEKLFF	TGCGCCAGCAGCGCCGGGGTGGTTGGGACTAATGAAAAACTGTTTTTT
TRBD2	many	TRBV28	TRBJ2-7	14	CASSWDRGVYEQYF	TGTGCCAGCAGTTGGGACCGGGGGGTCTACGAGCAGTACTTC
.	many	TRBV6-6	TRBJ2-7	12	CASSYDRNEQYF	TGTGCCAGCAGTTACGACAGGAACGAGCAGTACTTC
TRBD2	many	TRBV10-3	TRBJ2-7	13	CAIGAGGDDEQYF	TGTGCCATCGGGGCGGGGGGCGACGACGAGCAGTACTTC
.	many	TRBV5-1	TRBJ1-1	13	CASSLTGPTEAFF	TGCGCCAGCAGCTTAACAGGCCCCACTGAAGCTTTCTTT
.	many	TRBV7-9	TRBJ2-3	14	CASSPPGLTDTQYF	TGTGCCAGCAGCCCCCCAGGACTCACAGATACGCAGTATTTT
.	many	TRBV5-1	TRBJ2-7	15	CASSPAQISGYEQYF	TGCGCCAGCAGCCCGGCGCAGATCAGTGGCTACGAGCAGTACTTC
.	many	TRBV20-1	TRBJ1-1	15	CSARMDSRSNTEAFF	TGCAGTGCTAGAATGGACAGCCGGTCGAACACTGAAGCTTTCTTT
.	many	TRBV10-3	TRBJ1-1	14	CAISTGRGAPEAFF	TGTGCCATCAGTACTGGCAGGGGAGCCCCTGAAGCTTTCTTT